A single sample gave rise to the 3 T cell receptor beta chains below, sequenced in a study of T cell responses to AZD1222 COVID-19 vaccine. Clones were sequenced by immunoSEQ multiplex PCR, and TCRdb holds only the in-frame ones, with some missing. The sample has 70,000 to 90,000 clones; about 78% are singletons. Sequenced here: peripheral blood, sampled on day 0 of AZD1222 vaccination. The receptors come from an adult in good health.

The J gene is TRBJ2-7, the V gene TRBV11-2, with D possibly TRBD2 on 5 matching bases. Trimming took off 5 bases at V and 6 bases at J, with 20 bases between the two ends. Germline V gives CDR1 SGHAT, CDR2 FQNNGV. The CDR3 loop spans 15 amino acids. The CDR3 bases are TGTGCCAGCAGCAGCCTCCGAGGGCGCCGGGCCGAGCAGTACTTC. It is translated as CASSSLRGRRAEQYF.

The genes are TRBV18 and TRBJ1-5; D is unresolved. Trimming left V 4 bases short and J 5 bases short, with 15 bases between. The germline gives CDR1 KGHSH, CDR2 LQKENI. The CDR3 runs 15 residues. CDR3 sequence: CASSLSVGIDQPQHF. The CDR3 DNA reads as TGTGCCAGCTCACTCTCAGTAGGGATCGATCAGCCCCAGCATTTT.

The V gene is TRBV3-1 (or the pseudogene TRBV3-2), the J gene TRBJ2-1; D is undetermined. The CDR3 covers 15 residues. V lost 1 base and J lost 0, with 7 bases in between. CDR1 and CDR2 from the germline V gene are LGHDT and YNNKEL (reference sequence). CDR3 bases: TGTGCCAGCAGCCAAGTTTGGGACTCCTACAATGAGCAGTTCTTC. This encodes CASSQVWDSYNEQFF.